This T cell receptor beta chain emerged from a study of regulatory T cells in long-lasting Graves disease. CDR3 length: 13 amino acids. J gave up 3 bases and V 7 bases, and 4 bases lay outside the gene matches. According to the study, TCR beta libraries were built with iRepertoire HTBI primers and CDR3-region Arm-PCR. As handled by the study authors: Identified segments across samples numbered roughly 62 TRBV and roughly 15 TRBJ. TCRdb processed the multiplex PCR reads anew with MiXCR; each CDR3 protein has one entry. The V and J calls and clone size are TCRdb's, not the authors'. Among some 500,000 distinct CDR3 sequences, roughly 15% were seen once, and the ten largest hold approximately 25%. This clonotype was found a few times. Time point defined: newly diagnosed GD, antithyroid drugs for less than 3 months. PBMCs were the source of the RNA used for TCR sequencing. These data also featured in a second study, about T cells in Graves' hyperthyroidism and ophthalmopathy. From that second work: Also found in blood were most expanded thyroid clonotypes above 0.001.

The specimen comprised peripheral blood mononuclear cells (PBMCs), sampled at new diagnosis, from a patient treated with antithyroid drugs. J is TRBJ2-7 and V is TRBV12-3 or TRBV12-4; 9 nucleotides match TRBD2. The receptor's source is a woman aged 40-60 years with Graves disease. Written as DNA, the CDR3 is TGTGCCAGCACCTCGACTAGCGGCTACGAGCAGTACTTC. Protein sequence: CASTSTSGYEQYF.